These 5 T cell receptor beta chains were all obtained from the same sample, sequenced in a study of esophageal squamous cell carcinoma under preoperative chemotherapy. Time point in this sample: before preoperative PTX-NDP chemotherapy. MiXCR was run by TCRdb on the PCR reads, yielding one entry per CDR3 protein. The sample carries about 16,000 distinct CDR3 sequences, approximately 48% recorded once. This material was acquired from a patient given preoperative chemotherapy. The source of these receptors is a human donor with esophageal squamous cell carcinoma. The donor label of this sample is uncertain.

This clonotype was seen a single time. The rearrangement uses TRBV7-2 and TRBJ2-4, with D possibly being TRBD1 (7 bases). CDR3 length: 15 amino acids. Germline loops: CDR1 SGHTA, CDR2 FQGNSA. The germline V and J ends were trimmed by 6 bases and 13 bases, with 25 bases remaining between them. The CDR3 sequence is CASRQGGRAKEIQYF. The CDR3 nucleotides read TGTGCCAGCAGGCAGGGGGGAAGAGCCAAAGAGATCCAGTACTTC.

The chain couples TRBV3-1 to TRBJ2-5; TRBD1 might be the D (6 bases). The CDR3 covers 15 residues. Germline lookup yields CDR1 LGHDT and CDR2 YNNKEL (reference sequence). The germline V and J ends were trimmed by 0 bases and 4 bases, with 12 bases remaining between them. The CDR3 reads CASSQDGTPTETQYF. CDR3 nucleotides: TGTGCCAGCAGCCAAGACGGGACACCGACAGAGACCCAGTACTTC.

The V gene is TRBV7-9, the J gene TRBJ2-7; 8 nucleotides match TRBD2. CDR3 length: 14 residues. Germline V gives CDR1 SEHNR, CDR2 FQNEAQ (reference sequence). V trimming: 7 bases; J trimming: 1 base; junction bases outside the gene matches: 6. Written as DNA, the CDR3 is TGTGCCAGCACTCTTAGCGGGACGTCCTACGAGCAGTACTTC. Translated, it gives CASTLSGTSYEQYF.

The chain uses TRBV7-2 and TRBJ2-1; D is uncertain. The end of the DNA aligns better with TRBJ2-5, so the J call may be wrong. CDR1 and CDR2 from the germline V gene are SGHTA and FQGNSA. This CDR3 contains 14 residues. The chain's CDR3 is CASSGGIIQETQYF. The CDR3 DNA is TGTGCCAGCAGCGGCGGTATCATCCAAGAGACCCAGTACTTC.

This chain connects TRBV7-8 to TRBJ1-1, with no clear D. Germline assignment: CDR1 SGHVS and CDR2 FQNEAQ. This CDR3 spans 13 amino acids. Trimming left V 3 bases short and J 4 bases short, with 9 bases between. In DNA, the CDR3 is TGTGCCAGCAGCTTGATGGGCGGCACTGAAGCTTTCTTT. It encodes CASSLMGGTEAFF.